These 26 T cell receptor beta chains were all obtained from the same sample, sequenced in a study of control samples from healthy donors and cancer patients. The data were produced by immunoSEQ multiplex PCR, yet TCRdb's version contains in-frame clones alone and is incomplete. The data contain 35,000 to 40,000 clones, around 82% of them seen just once; the ten biggest clones take up around a fifth. Sequenced: PBMCs. The receptors shown here come from a woman in her fifties or sixties with lung cancer.

The genes are TRBV3-1 (or the pseudogene TRBV3-2) and TRBJ2-5; D gene uncertain. In germline, CDR1 is LGHDT, CDR2 YNNKEL (reference sequence). V gave up 1 base and J gave up 2 bases, with 2 bases separating them. The CDR3 has 12 residues. The CDR3 sequence is CASSQVQETQYF. The CDR3 bases are TGTGCCAGCAGCCAAGTTCAAGAGACCCAGTACTTC.

The chain recombines TRBV29-1 with TRBJ1-2, with unresolved D. The CDR3 spans 12 residues. V was shortened by 7 bases and J by 5 bases, with 14 bases between the two germline ends. CDR1 and CDR2 (germline): SQVTM, ANQGSEA. The CDR3 spells CSGLNSGYGYTF. The CDR3 DNA reads as TGCAGCGGACTAAACTCTGGGTATGGCTACACCTTC.

The sample holds a few counts of this clone. The chain joins TRBV4-1 to TRBJ1-5; TRBD1 might be the D (6 bases). Trimming took 5 bases from V and 2 from J, leaving 13 bases between them. From germline, CDR1 is MGHRA and CDR2 YSYEKL. The CDR3 contains 15 residues. CDR3 residues: CASSFSGAGNQPQHF. The DNA of the CDR3 is TGCGCCAGCAGCTTTTCAGGGGCTGGCAATCAGCCCCAGCATTTT.

The rearrangement joins TRBV5-1 to TRBJ2-7; possible D gene TRBD1, 5 bases. Germline V CDR1 and CDR2: SGHRS, YFSETQ. This CDR3 has 15 residues. The V and J ends lost 5 bases and 1 base respectively, with 16 bases between them. DNA of the CDR3: TGCGCCAGCAGAGAGCGCGACAGCCTGTCCTACGAGCAGTACTTC. Protein sequence: CASRERDSLSYEQYF.

J is TRBJ1-5 and V is TRBV19; weak D call: TRBD1 (5 bases). CDR1 and CDR2 from the germline V gene are LNHDA and SQIVND (reference sequence). Trimming pared 0 bases from V and 7 bases from J, leaving 13 bases between. The CDR3 runs 15 residues. The CDR3 region has the DNA TGTGCCAGTAGTATAGATGGCGGGGCGGGCCAGCCCCAGCATTTT. Translated: CASSIDGGAGQPQHF.

The V call is TRBV7-2, the J call TRBJ1-1, with unresolved D. The germline V gene has CDR1 SGHTA and CDR2 FQGNSA. Deletions cut 1 base from V and 0 bases from J, with 6 bases between. The length of the CDR3 is 14 residues. The CDR3 is CASSLGDMNTEAFF. CDR3 DNA sequence: TGTGCCAGCAGCTTAGGAGATATGAACACTGAAGCTTTCTTT.

The V gene is TRBV18, the J gene TRBJ2-5, with 11 nucleotides matching TRBD2. J lost 0 bases, V lost 5 bases, and 8 bases had no gene match. CDR1 and CDR2 (germline): KGHSH, LQKENI. This CDR3 has 17 amino acids. For the CDR3, the DNA is TGTGCCAGCTCAAAACTTCTAGCGGGAGGTTACCAAGAGACCCAGTACTTC. Translated, it gives CASSKLLAGGYQETQYF.

By frequency in the sample, this clone is medium-sized. The chain is built from TRBV6-5 and TRBJ2-7, with 14 bases lining up with TRBD2. V lost 6 bases, J lost 2 bases, and 3 bases stayed unmatched. Germline-derived CDR1 and CDR2 are MNHEY and SVGAGI. The CDR3 consists of 15 residues. The CDR3 coding sequence is TGTGCCAGCAGCCCGGGACTAGCGGGAGCCTACGAGCAGTACTTC. This gives the protein CASSPGLAGAYEQYF.

The chain joins TRBV2 to TRBJ1-2, with 7 positions matching TRBD1. CDR3 length equals 13 residues. Germline V gene data show CDR1 as SNHLY and CDR2 as FYNNEI. V lost 8 bases and J lost 3; bases outside the gene matches: 6. The CDR3: CASAGQRDYGYTF. The CDR3 DNA reads as TGTGCCAGCGCGGGACAGAGGGACTATGGCTACACCTTC.

The chain has TRBV2 and TRBJ1-1; the D is unclear. The CDR3 extends over 14 amino acids. The germline gives CDR1 SNHLY, CDR2 FYNNEI. Trimming took 0 bases from V and 6 from J, leaving 11 bases between them. CDR3 in DNA: TGTGCCAGCAGTGAAGCAGGGAATAAGCCTGAAGCTTTCTTT. Residues: CASSEAGNKPEAFF.

V is TRBV6-5 and J is TRBJ1-2; perhaps TRBD1 as D (6 bases). The CDR3 length is 11 residues. Trimming removed 9 bases at V and 10 bases at J, with 15 bases between. The germline gives CDR1 MNHEY, CDR2 SVGAGI. The CDR3, as DNA: TGTGCCAGTCTCACAGGGTACGACTACACCTTC. It is translated as CASLTGYDYTF.

The chain joins TRBV15 to TRBJ1-3; D not certain. The CDR3 extends over 13 amino acids. Per the germline V gene, CDR1 is LNHNV and CDR2 is YYDKDF (reference sequence). V was shortened by 4 bases and J by 2 bases, with 6 bases between the two germline ends. CDR3 nucleotide sequence: TGTGCCACCAGCATCGGAACTGGAAACACCATATATTTT. Translating it yields CATSIGTGNTIYF.

This chain links TRBV6-5 with TRBJ2-1; D gene unclear. The germline V and J ends were trimmed by 2 bases and 6 bases, with 5 bases remaining between them. Germline CDR1 and CDR2: MNHEY and SVGAGI. CDR3 length equals 12 residues. CDR3 amino acids: CASSYPPNEQFF. The CDR3 bases are TGTGCCAGCAGTTACCCTCCCAATGAGCAGTTCTTC.

This sequence joins TRBV9 and TRBJ2-3; D is uncertain. V was trimmed by 0 bases and J by 3 bases, leaving 8 bases between them. Per germline, CDR1 SGDLS and CDR2 YYNGEE. The CDR3 has 14 residues. DNA for the CDR3: TGTGCCAGCAGCGTAGGTGGCCTGACAGATACGCAGTATTTT. Its protein product is CASSVGGLTDTQYF. The full variable domain, with the rest looked up from reference TRBV9 and TRBJ2-3, is DSGVTQTPKHLITATGQRVTLRCSPRSGDLSVYWYQQSLDQGLQFLIQYYNGEERAKGNILERFSAQQFPDLHSELNLSSLELGDSALYFCASSVGGLTDTQYFGPGTRLTVL.

This clone was detected once. This CDR3 is CASRFGPETQYF. As DNA, the CDR3 is TGTGCCAGCAGGTTTGGGCCAGAGACCCAGTACTTC. The chain is built from TRBV3-1 (or the pseudogene TRBV3-2) and TRBJ2-5, with no clear D. CDR1 is LGHDT and CDR2 is YNNKEL in the germline V gene (reference sequence). Trimming took 6 bases from V and 4 from J, leaving 9 bases between them. CDR3 length equals 12 residues.

This chain connects TRBV12-3 or TRBV12-4 to TRBJ1-2; D remains ambiguous. The CDR3 runs 12 residues. Trimming cost V 3 bases and J 8 bases, with 10 bases left between them. The chain's CDR3 is CASSFYGHGYTF. CDR3 DNA: TGTGCCAGCAGTTTTTATGGGCACGGCTACACCTTC.

The chain couples TRBV6-5 to TRBJ1-1; the D is unclear. The V and J ends lost 2 bases and 7 bases respectively, with 14 bases between them. Germline V gene sequence: CDR1 MNHEY, CDR2 SVGAGI. CDR3 size: 14 residues. The CDR3 nucleotides read TGTGCCAGCAGTTACCCCAGTGATTCCAATGAAGCTTTCTTT. This codes for CASSYPSDSNEAFF.

The chain employs TRBV10-3 and TRBJ1-1, with D hard to call. CDR3 length: 13 amino acids. V lost 1 base and J lost 4, with 7 bases in between. Germline CDR1 and CDR2: ENHRY and SYGVKD. CDR3 DNA: TGTGCCATCAGTGAGTTAGAAAGCACTGAAGCTTTCTTT. This gives the protein CAISELESTEAFF.

V and J are TRBV4-1 and TRBJ1-1; 9 nucleotides line up with TRBD1. CDR3 length equals 16 residues. With V trimmed by 0 bases and J by 8 bases, 10 bases remained unmatched. Germline CDR1 is MGHRA and CDR2 is YSYEKL. In DNA form, the CDR3 reads TGCGCCAGCAGCCAAGACACAGGGGGCACAATGTTGGAAGCTTTCTTT. It translates to CASSQDTGGTMLEAFF.

V is TRBV27 and J is TRBJ1-5; 7 bases align to TRBD1. Germline V CDR1 and CDR2: MNHEY, SMNVEV (reference sequence). V was pared by 5 bases and J by 4 bases, with 11 bases of the junction left unmatched. The CDR3 covers 16 residues. This chain's CDR3 is CASSLNRGGGNQPQHF. The CDR3 DNA sequence: TGTGCCAGCAGTCTTAACAGGGGAGGGGGGAATCAGCCCCAGCATTTT.

The chain recombines TRBV28 with TRBJ1-5, with 7 bases that match TRBD1. V shed 6 bases and J 3 bases; nucleotides not matched to a gene: 11. CDR3 length equals 16 residues. Germline CDR1 is MDHEN and CDR2 is SYDVKM. CDR3 DNA: TGTGCCAGCAGCACCCCTGCAGGGGGGCTCAATCAGCCCCAGCATTTT. It translates to CASSTPAGGLNQPQHF.

V gene TRBV2 combines with J gene TRBJ1-6; no firm D call. Per germline, CDR1 SNHLY and CDR2 FYNNEI. The CDR3 length is 12 residues. The V end lost 8 bases, the J end lost 7 bases, and 9 bases lay between the germline ends. The DNA for the CDR3 is TGTGCCAGCCTCACCTCGAATTCACCCCTCCACTTT. The encoded protein is CASLTSNSPLHF.

This clone was counted a few times. The rearrangement links TRBV3-1 (or the pseudogene TRBV3-2) to TRBJ1-5; D is unresolved. The CDR3 runs to 13 residues. V was trimmed by 0 bases and J by 6 bases, leaving 6 bases between them. CDR1 and CDR2 from the germline V gene are LGHDT and YNNKEL (reference sequence). This CDR3 is CASSQDPAQPQHF. The CDR3 coding sequence is TGTGCCAGCAGCCAAGATCCCGCTCAGCCCCAGCATTTT.

The CDR3 DNA reads as TGTGCCAGCAGTTTAAGAAGGGACGACGAGCAGTACTTC. Protein product: CASSLRRDDEQYF. The J gene is TRBJ2-7, the V gene TRBV12-3 or TRBV12-4; the D call may be TRBD1 or TRBD2 (5 bases each). This CDR3 has 13 residues. V lost 2 bases to trimming and J lost 5 bases, with 10 bases between them.

The genes are TRBV7-3 and TRBJ2-1; D tentatively fits TRBD1 or TRBD2 (5 bases each). This CDR3 is 14 amino acids long. Germline assignment: CDR1 SGHTA and CDR2 FQGTGA. With 5 bases removed from V and 7 bases from J, the gap between germline ends came to 15 bases. CDR3 bases: TGTGCCAGCAGCCCTCTTATGGGGGAAAATGAGCAGTTCTTC. This encodes CASSPLMGENEQFF.

The gene calls are TRBV19 and TRBJ2-3, with 13 bases aligning to TRBD2. Trimming at V came to 3 bases and at J to 2 bases, leaving 5 bases not matched to a gene. Germline V CDR1 and CDR2: LNHDA, SQIVND (reference sequence). This CDR3 contains 17 residues. As DNA, the CDR3 is TGTGCCAGTAGTATCGTGGGGACTAGCGGGGCCACAGATACGCAGTATTTT. Translation gives CASSIVGTSGATDTQYF.